This is a list of T cell receptor beta chains from one sample in a study of blood T cell dynamics during melanoma immunotherapy. Using immunoSEQ multiplex PCR, the repertoire was profiled, and TCRdb retains in-frame clones only, with some absent. The sample contains about 6,200 clones, around 80% of which appear only once. Sequenced material: blood, taken from a patient treated with checkpoint blockade. The source is a human donor with melanoma. Both conserved end residues are part of each CDR3. A D gene is named only where the DNA matches it firmly. Size is omitted from some rows. Given values are once, few, many or a class for expanded clones.

size	V	J	D	DNA	CDR3
.	TRBV6-5	TRBJ2-5	.	TGTGCCAGCAGTTACTACGGGTTCGGCGAGAGTGAGACCCAGTACTTC	CASSYYGFGESETQYF
.	TRBV5-4	TRBJ1-5	TRBD1	TGTGCCAGCAGCCTCGACAGGGATCAGCCCCAGCATTTT	CASSLDRDQPQHF
.	TRBV5-6	TRBJ1-2	TRBD1	TGTGCCAGCAGCTCCTCAGGGGGCTATGGCTACACCTTC	CASSSSGGYGYTF
.	TRBV5-4	TRBJ2-3	.	TGTGCCAGCAGCACGCTAGATACGCAGTATTTT	CASSTLDTQYF
.	TRBV6-1	TRBJ2-5	TRBD1	TGTGCCAGCAGCGCACAGGGGTTAAGCCAAGAGACCCAGTACTTC	CASSAQGLSQETQYF
few	TRBV7-9	TRBJ1-1	.	TGTGCCAGCAGCTGGGGGAGGAACACTGAAGCTTTCTTT	CASSWGRNTEAFF
few	TRBV4-1	TRBJ1-5	TRBD1	TGCGCCAGCAGCCAAGATTTAACAGGGGCAAATAGCAATCAGCCCCAGCATTTT	CASSQDLTGANSNQPQHF
.	TRBV5-1	TRBJ2-7	TRBD1	TGCGCCAGCAGCTTGGGACGGTATCGGACAGGGCGAGAGCAGTACTTC	CASSLGRYRTGREQYF
.	TRBV19	TRBJ1-1	.	TGTGCCAGTAGTATAGGACCCCAGGGCGTTAGCACTGAAGCTTTCTTT	CASSIGPQGVSTEAFF
.	TRBV10-1	TRBJ2-3	.	TGCGCCAGCAGTCGGCGGGGCACAGATACGCAGTATTTT	CASSRRGTDTQYF
.	TRBV2	TRBJ2-4	TRBD2	TGTGCCAGCAGTGAAAACGGGGGGACGGAGTACTTC	CASSENGGTEYF
.	TRBV7-6	TRBJ2-1	TRBD2	TGTGCCAGCACCGCGGGGGGAAGGGGCGATGAGCAGTTCTTC	CASTAGGRGDEQFF
.	TRBV7-9	TRBJ2-7	.	TGTGCCAGCAGCCATCCCCGAGACACGGGTGGGTACGAGCAGTACTTC	CASSHPRDTGGYEQYF
.	TRBV19	TRBJ2-7	TRBD1	TGTGCCAGTAGTATAAAACAGGGGAACTACGAGCAGTACTTC	CASSIKQGNYEQYF
once	TRBV7-9	TRBJ2-1	.	TGTGCCAGCAGCCCCCGGGACCAACCGAACAATGAGCAGTTCTTC	CASSPRDQPNNEQFF
.	TRBV5-1	TRBJ2-2	.	TGCGCCAGCAGCTTGGGACAGGACACCGGGGAGCTGTTTTTT	CASSLGQDTGELFF
.	TRBV30	TRBJ2-3	TRBD2	TGTGCCTGGAGATCTAGCGGGGACACAGATACGCAGTATTTT	CAWRSSGDTDTQYF
.	TRBV7-2	TRBJ1-4	.	TGTGCCAGCAGCTTCCAACTTTCAGGGATTAATGAAAAACTGTTTTTT	CASSFQLSGINEKLFF
.	TRBV7-6	TRBJ2-7	.	TGTGCCAGCAGCTCAAGACAGGCTCTAACTTCCCGCGAGCAGTACTTC	CASSSRQALTSREQYF
few	TRBV2	TRBJ1-2	.	TGTGCCAGCAGTCCACACTATGGCTACACCTTC	CASSPHYGYTF
.	TRBV7-6	TRBJ2-7	TRBD1	TGTGCCAGCAGCTTAGAGCAGGGGGTCTACGAGCAGTACTTC	CASSLEQGVYEQYF
.	TRBV4-2	TRBJ1-4	.	TGTGCCAGCAGCCCGGGTTCGGTCGCAACTAATGAAAAACTGTTTTTT	CASSPGSVATNEKLFF
.	TRBV6-1	TRBJ1-4	.	TGTGCCAGCAGTGAATTGCGGAGTAATGAAAAACTGTTTTTT	CASSELRSNEKLFF
.	TRBV12-5	TRBJ2-5	TRBD1	TGTGCTAGTGGTTTAGGGGACAGGGGGCAAGAGACCCAGTACTTC	CASGLGDRGQETQYF
once	TRBV2	TRBJ2-2	TRBD2	TGTGCCAGCAATTCCCGAGAGCGGGAGGGCCGTATCTTTGGCACCGGGGAGCTGTTTTTT	CASNSREREGRIFGTGELFF
.	TRBV27	TRBJ2-7	.	TGTGCCAGCAGTTTGGGGGGGGCCGTATACGAGCAGTACTTC	CASSLGGAVYEQYF
.	TRBV4-2	TRBJ2-3	.	TGTGCCAGCAGCCAAGAGAGGCGGTATACAGATACGCAGTATTTT	CASSQERRYTDTQYF
few	TRBV10-3	TRBJ1-5	.	TGTGCCATCAGTGACAGGGGCAATCGGCAGCCCCAGCATTTT	CAISDRGNRQPQHF
.	TRBV7-9	TRBJ1-3	.	TGTGCCAGCAGCTTAGGTGGAACAGTCTACTCTGGAAACACCATATATTTT	CASSLGGTVYSGNTIYF
.	TRBV5-4	TRBJ1-3	.	TGTGCCAGCAGCTTGGGGAGCGGCAGGAATGGAAACACCATATATTTT	CASSLGSGRNGNTIYF
large	TRBV27	TRBJ1-2	TRBD1	TGTGCCAGCAGGCCGGGACAGGCGATTTTCTATGGCTACACCTTC	CASRPGQAIFYGYTF
.	TRBV6-6	TRBJ1-6	.	TGTGCCAGCAGGAACGTAAGGGATTCACCCCTCCACTTT	CASRNVRDSPLHF
.	TRBV2	TRBJ2-6	.	TGTGCCAGCAGTAAAGACTCGAGCTCTGGGGCCAACGTCCTGACTTTC	CASSKDSSSGANVLTF
.	TRBV2	TRBJ1-1	TRBD1	TGTGCCAGCAGCTTAGGCCCAGGGGGCTCTTTTGAAGCTTTCTTT	CASSLGPGGSFEAFF
.	TRBV5-6	TRBJ2-2	TRBD1	TGTGCCAGCAGCCACAGGGGGTTAATCGGGGAGCTGTTTTTT	CASSHRGLIGELFF
.	TRBV10-3	TRBJ2-7	TRBD2	TGTGCCATCAGTAGCCGGGAGGGGCCCTACGAGCAGTACTTC	CAISSREGPYEQYF